This T cell receptor beta chain was found in a study of T cells after yellow fever vaccination. TCRdb reanalysed the 5' RACE reads using MiXCR and keeps one entry per CDR3 protein. The table includes 450,000 to 650,000 distinct CDR3 sequences, around a fifth detected once. The CDR3 consists of 19 residues. CDR1 is SGHAT and CDR2 is FQNNGV in the germline V gene. Trimming removed 1 base from V and 5 bases from J, with 27 bases in between. This clonotype was picked up a small number of times. The rearrangement links TRBV11-2 to TRBJ2-7, with no clear D. This clonotype was sampled from a man aged 18 to 35 who received the YFV17D yellow fever vaccine. Sequencing was performed on PBMCs, taken 21 days after the first yellow fever vaccination. CDR3 nucleotide sequence: TGTGCCAGCAGCTTAGTCGGGTTTTCTTCGGTGCCACCCTTCCACGAGCAGTACGTC. Translation: CASSLVGFSSVPPFHEQYV.